This TCR beta chain was sequenced in a study of blood T cell repertoires in COVID-19. This table comes from immunoSEQ multiplex PCR, and its TCRdb copy is limited to in-frame clones, with some not included. The sample lists 200,000 or so clones, 80% occurring once. CDR3 length: 14 amino acids. V dropped 7 bases and J dropped 4; count of bases not matched to a gene: 7. Germline CDR1 reads MNHEY; CDR2 reads SVGAGI. The clonotype originates from a woman in her thirties or forties with acute COVID-19. The genes are TRBV6-5 and TRBJ1-5, with 7 bases that match TRBD1. The sequenced sample consisted of PBMCs or T cells enriched from blood (not recorded which). The CDR3 here is CASIRDRANQPQHF. The CDR3 DNA reads TGTGCCAGCATCAGAGACAGGGCTAATCAGCCCCAGCATTTT.